The subject of this entry is one TCR beta chain. Its specificity is not known. TCRdb keeps only in-frame clones here, not all; method: immunoSEQ multiplex PCR. Of about 140,000 clones in the sample, around nine tenths were seen once. This specimen comes from a study of T cell responses to AZD1222 COVID-19 vaccine. Study results and limitations: Among the donors, most were white British and more were female, and clonal diversity was possibly underestimated. Spike-wide vaccine-associated CD4 TCRs dominated at 160-218 and 743-854.

Germline V gives CDR1 MNHEY, CDR2 SMNVEV (reference sequence). J lost 2 bases, V lost 5 bases, and 3 bases had no gene match. CDR3 size: 13 residues. The sequence was obtained from an adult who received the AZD1222 COVID-19 vaccine. V and J are TRBV27 and TRBJ2-7, with 7 nucleotides matching TRBD2. Specimen: peripheral blood, collected 28 days after the second AZD1222 dose. Written as DNA, the CDR3 is TGTGCCAGCAGTGCCCTAGCGGCCTACGAGCAGTACTTC. This sequence encodes CASSALAAYEQYF.